This T cell receptor (beta chain) emerged from a study of cytomegalovirus exposure and HLA in healthy donors. Germline V CDR1 and CDR2: MNHEY, SVGAGI. This CDR3 has 14 amino acids. V lost 8 bases and J lost 2, with 10 bases in between. Primers: 60 Vbeta forward and 13 Jbeta reverse. The data were produced by immunoSEQ multiplex PCR, yet TCRdb's version contains in-frame clones alone and is incomplete. The sample has some 150,000 clones, roughly four fifths seen once. The chain uses TRBV6-5 and TRBJ1-6; no clear D. Sequencing input: PBMCs. The clonotype originates from a young man in good health and CMV-seropositive. CDR3 DNA sequence: TGTGCCAGCGGCCGGGAACCCTATAATTCACCCCTCCACTTT. Its translation is CASGREPYNSPLHF.